These 32 T cell receptor beta chains were all obtained from the same sample, sequenced in a study of blood T cell repertoires in COVID-19 (TCRdb year 2020). The library was produced with the immunoSEQ multiplex PCR assay. TCRdb took over this immuneACCESS table, retaining in-frame rearrangements with V and J assigned. Such tables are incomplete; in checked studies, under half of the missing clones stem from an unresolved V gene, and the remainder is unexplained. This sample comprises 120,000 or so clones, about nine tenths of them detected only once. In total, the top ten clones hold roughly 8% of the sample. The sequenced sample consisted of peripheral blood. Source of these receptors: a human donor in a cohort sampled during active COVID-19.

This clone has just one count. This sequence joins TRBV11-3 and TRBJ2-3, with 7 bases matching TRBD1. J lost 4 bases, V lost 5 bases, and 18 bases had no gene match. The CDR3 has 18 residues. Germline loops: CDR1 SGHNT, CDR2 YENEEA. CDR3 bases: TGTGCCAGCAGCGATGGACAGGCGCGAGCCCTCGGGGCAGATACGCAGTATTTT. Residues: CASSDGQARALGADTQYF.

This chain links TRBV5-1 with TRBJ2-2; 12 bases agree with TRBD1. V was pared by 2 bases and J by 5 bases, with 10 bases of the junction left unmatched. Germline V CDR1 and CDR2: SGHRS, YFSETQ. This CDR3 contains 18 residues. The CDR3 bases are TGCGCCAGCAGCTTATCCGGGACAGGGGGCTTTAGTACCGGGGAGCTGTTTTTT. This codes for CASSLSGTGGFSTGELFF.

The sample holds one count of this clone. This chain uses TRBV19 with TRBJ1-2; 9 bases map to TRBD1. This CDR3 spans 15 amino acids. CDR1 and CDR2 from the germline V gene are LNHDA and SQIVND (reference sequence). V shed 8 bases and J 8 bases; nucleotides not matched to a gene: 15. The CDR3 sequence: CASSGTGRVARGYTF. The CDR3 nucleotides are TGTGCCAGTTCCGGGACAGGGAGGGTAGCTAGGGGCTACACCTTC.

This sequence joins TRBV5-4 and TRBJ1-2, with a weak D call TRBD1 (6 bases). The CDR3 length is 15 residues. The V gene's germline CDR1 is SGHNT and CDR2 YYREEE (reference sequence). The V end lost 4 bases, the J end lost 1 base, and 14 bases lay between the germline ends. The CDR3 DNA is TGTGCCAGCAGCCCAGGCGGACAGCTTAACTATGGCTACACCTTC. It specifies CASSPGGQLNYGYTF. The variable domain in full, with the rest retrieved from reference TRBV5-4 and TRBJ1-2, is ETGVTQSPTHLIKTRGQQVTLRCSSQSGHNTVSWYQQALGQGPQFIFQYYREEENGRGNFPPRFSGLQFPNYSSELNVNALELDDSALYLCASSPGGQLNYGYTFGSGTRLTVV.

In its sample, this clone was seen once. V usage is TRBV7-9 and J usage is TRBJ1-1, with 7 bases lining up with TRBD1. The CDR3 consists of 14 residues. Germline V lookup: CDR1 SEHNR, CDR2 FQNEAQ (reference sequence). With V trimmed by 2 bases and J by 3 bases, 3 bases remained unmatched. DNA of the CDR3: TGTGCCAGCAGCTTATCAGGGGGGCACACTGAAGCTTTCTTT. Encoded protein: CASSLSGGHTEAFF.

The V and J genes are TRBV3-1 (or the pseudogene TRBV3-2) and TRBJ2-7; TRBD2 aligns across 10 bases. The CDR3 is 15 residues long. J was trimmed by 4 bases and V by 3 bases; bases with no gene match: 6. CDR1 is LGHDT and CDR2 is YNNKEL in the germline V gene (reference sequence). The CDR3 sequence is CASSQGIAGGYEQYF. The CDR3 coding sequence is TGTGCCAGCAGCCAGGGTATAGCGGGAGGTTACGAGCAGTACTTC.

This chain connects TRBV29-1 to TRBJ2-1; D may be TRBD2 (5 bases). Germline V CDR1 and CDR2: SQVTM, ANQGSEA. CDR3 size: 15 residues. Trimming took off 0 bases at V and 3 bases at J, with 12 bases between the two ends. The CDR3 DNA reads as TGCAGCGTTGAAGATCCCGCTAGCTTCTACAATGAGCAGTTCTTC. Amino acid sequence: CSVEDPASFYNEQFF.

The chain employs TRBV5-8 and TRBJ2-7; D not resolved. Trimming shortened V by 4 bases and J by 5 bases, and 22 bases separated the two germline ends. Germline V gene lookup returns CDR1 SGHTS and CDR2 YDEGEE. There are 16 residues in the CDR3. This chain's CDR3 is CASSASRFNLPHEQYF. As DNA, the CDR3 is TGTGCCAGCAGCGCTAGTAGGTTCAACCTTCCTCACGAGCAGTACTTC.

The chain recombines TRBV4-1 with TRBJ1-5; 8 nucleotides align to TRBD1. V lost 2 bases to trimming and J lost 6 bases; unmatched junction nucleotides: 6. Looked up from germline, CDR1 is MGHRA and CDR2 is YSYEKL. This CDR3 is built from 15 residues. CDR3 nucleotides: TGCGCCAGCAGCCAACCGGGACAGGTACCTCAGCCCCAGCATTTT. It translates to CASSQPGQVPQPQHF.

V and J are TRBV9 and TRBJ2-7, with 7 bases fitting TRBD1. CDR1 SGDLS and CDR2 YYNGEE come from the germline V gene. Trimming at V came to 4 bases and at J to 2 bases, leaving 9 bases not matched to a gene. The CDR3 length is 15 residues. The CDR3: CASSTTYRGPYEQYF. In nucleotides, the CDR3 is TGTGCCAGCAGCACAACGTACAGGGGACCCTACGAGCAGTACTTC.

This sequence joins TRBV7-9 and TRBJ2-4, with D perhaps TRBD1 (6 bases). Trimming removed 3 bases at V and 5 bases at J, with 8 bases between. CDR1 SEHNR and CDR2 FQNEAQ come from the germline V gene (reference sequence). This CDR3 has 13 residues. The CDR3 is CASSFDRQNIQYF. For the CDR3, the DNA is TGTGCCAGCAGCTTCGACAGGCAAAACATTCAGTACTTC. Drawing the rest from reference TRBV7-9 and TRBJ2-4, the complete variable domain is DTGVSQNPRHKITKRGQNVTFRCDPISEHNRLYWYRQTLGQGPEFLTYFQNEAQLEKSRLLSDRFSAERPKGSFSTLEIQRTEQGDSAMYLCASSFDRQNIQYFGAGTRLSVL.

The DNA of the CDR3 is TGTGCCAGTACCTCGGGACTAGCGGGCCTCTCTGGGGCCAACGTCCTGACTTTC. This codes for CASTSGLAGLSGANVLTF. The rearrangement uses TRBV19 and TRBJ2-6, with TRBD2 identical over 12 bases. This CDR3 comprises 18 residues. With V trimmed by 7 bases and J by 0 bases, 7 bases remained unmatched. Germline V CDR1 and CDR2: LNHDA, SQIVND (reference sequence). Full variable domain (rest looked up from reference TRBV19 and TRBJ2-6): DGGITQSPKYLFRKEGQNVTLSCEQNLNHDAMYWYRQDPGQGLRLIYYSQIVNDFQKGDIAEGYSVSREKKESFPLTVTSAQKNPTAFYLCASTSGLAGLSGANVLTFGAGSRLTVL.

The chain is built from TRBV6-6 and TRBJ2-7; a weak D match, TRBD2 (7 bases). CDR1 and CDR2 (germline): MNHNY, SVGAGI (reference sequence). The CDR3 is made up of 15 amino acids. Between the trimmed V and J ends, which lost 3 bases and 5 bases, there was a span of 17 bases. The CDR3 sequence: CASSYPGGGANEQYF. DNA for the CDR3: TGTGCCAGCAGTTATCCCGGTGGGGGGGCCAACGAGCAGTACTTC.

The rearrangement joins TRBV7-2 to TRBJ1-5; tentatively, D is TRBD1 (6 bases). V was cut by 5 bases and J by 6 bases, with 11 bases left in between. Germline CDR1 and CDR2: SGHTA and FQGNSA. The length of the CDR3 is 13 residues. This CDR3 reads CASSQQGAQPQHF. In DNA, the CDR3 is TGTGCCAGCAGCCAACAGGGAGCTCAGCCCCAGCATTTT.

J is TRBJ1-5 and V is TRBV11-2, with 12 bases matching TRBD1. V gave up 5 bases and J gave up 6 bases; unmatched junction bases: 5. In germline, CDR1 is SGHAT, CDR2 FQNNGV. The CDR3 has 15 amino acids. The CDR3 region has the DNA TGTGCCAGCAGCCAAGGGACAGGGGGCTTTCAGCCCCAGCATTTT. Protein sequence: CASSQGTGGFQPQHF.

The chain links TRBV2 to TRBJ2-1, with 10 bases fitting TRBD2. Germline V gene lookup returns CDR1 SNHLY and CDR2 FYNNEI. This CDR3 is 14 amino acids long. The V segment lost 4 bases and the J segment 5 bases; nucleotides outside the gene matches: 2. CDR3 DNA sequence: TGTGCCAGCAGTGTCACTAGCGGGAACAATGAGCAGTTCTTC. Its translation: CASSVTSGNNEQFF.

V and J are TRBV4-2 and TRBJ2-1, with D maybe TRBD1 (6 bases). With 8 bases removed from V and 12 bases from J, the gap between germline ends came to 20 bases. The CDR3 runs 13 residues. The germline gives CDR1 LGHNA, CDR2 YNFKEQ. The CDR3 protein is CASAQMDSSGQFF. DNA of the CDR3: TGTGCCAGCGCGCAGATGGACAGTTCGGGGCAGTTCTTC.

The chain joins TRBV12-3 or TRBV12-4 to TRBJ1-2; the D is unclear. The CDR3 runs 13 residues. V lost 6 bases, J lost 3 bases, and 11 bases lay in between. This CDR3 is CASSPSGDYGYTF. The CDR3 nucleotides are TGTGCCAGCAGCCCCTCCGGGGACTATGGCTACACCTTC.

The rearrangement uses TRBV24-1 and TRBJ2-2, with 9 positions matching TRBD1. Germline V gene lookup returns CDR1 KGHDR and CDR2 SFDVKD. V lost 8 bases to trimming and J lost 6 bases; unmatched junction nucleotides: 3. The CDR3 has 13 amino acids. The CDR3 is CATKQGAAGELFF. The DNA for the CDR3 is TGTGCCACCAAACAGGGGGCCGCCGGGGAGCTGTTTTTT.

V gene TRBV10-1 combines with J gene TRBJ2-7; TRBD2 agrees at 7 bases. CDR1 WNHNN and CDR2 SYGVQD come from the germline V gene (reference sequence). V trimming: 3 bases; J trimming: 5 bases; junction bases outside the gene matches: 16. The CDR3 sequence is 17 residues long. CDR3 protein: CASSDPSGASTPNEQYF. The CDR3 nucleotides are TGCGCCAGCAGTGACCCCAGCGGGGCATCAACCCCAAACGAGCAGTACTTC.

In its sample, this clone was seen once. The chain uses TRBV19 and TRBJ1-1; D is possibly TRBD1 (6 bases). The germline V and J ends were trimmed by 4 bases and 5 bases, with 17 bases remaining between them. The CDR3 sequence is 15 residues long. CDR1 and CDR2 from the germline V gene are LNHDA and SQIVND (reference sequence). The CDR3 DNA sequence: TGTGCCAGTAGTACTTCAGCAGGGGTAAGGACTGAAGCTTTCTTT. Amino acid sequence: CASSTSAGVRTEAFF.

This clone occurred once. The chain has TRBV5-1 and TRBJ2-1, with TRBD2 matching 10 bases. Trimming removed 5 bases from V and 8 bases from J; junction bases left unmatched: 13. The CDR3 has 16 residues. The germline V gene has CDR1 SGHRS and CDR2 YFSETQ. The CDR3 sequence is CASSYTGAGGRYEQFF. CDR3 DNA: TGCGCCAGCAGTTATACCGGAGCGGGAGGGCGCTATGAGCAGTTCTTC. The whole variable domain, filled in from reference TRBV5-1 and TRBJ2-1, reads KAGVTQTPRYLIKTRGQQVTLSCSPISGHRSVSWYQQTPGQGLQFLFEYFSETQRNKGNFPGRFSGRQFSNSRSEMNVSTLELGDSALYLCASSYTGAGGRYEQFFGPGTRLTVL.

This CDR3 is CASRSRGGANEKLFF. CDR3 nucleotides: TGTGCCAGCAGGTCCCGGGGGGGCGCTAATGAAAAACTGTTTTTT. The chain is built from TRBV3-1 (or the pseudogene TRBV3-2) and TRBJ1-4; D perhaps matches TRBD1 (6 bases). CDR3 length: 15 amino acids. CDR1 and CDR2 (germline): LGHDT, YNNKEL (reference sequence). The ends were cut back, 6 bases at V and 3 bases at J, with 14 bases in the middle.

The chain joins TRBV11-3 to TRBJ2-1; 16 bases line up with TRBD2. The CDR3 length is 17 residues. Germline loops: CDR1 SGHNT, CDR2 YENEEA. The V segment lost 0 bases and the J segment 8 bases; nucleotides outside the gene matches: 4. CDR3 sequence: CASSLEGLAGGRDEQFF. CDR3 sequence (DNA): TGTGCCAGCAGCTTAGAGGGACTAGCGGGAGGGCGGGATGAGCAGTTCTTC.

J is TRBJ2-7 and V is TRBV5-4; 10 bases are shared with TRBD1. Germline trimming cut 4 bases from V and 2 bases from J; bases unmatched to any gene: 6. CDR3 size: 15 residues. Per germline, CDR1 SGHNT and CDR2 YYREEE (reference sequence). The CDR3 nucleotides are TGTGCCAGCAGCCCCCGACAGGGGGCCACCTACGAGCAGTACTTC. Residues: CASSPRQGATYEQYF.

This clone was detected once. V is TRBV30 and J is TRBJ2-2, with D possibly being TRBD2 (5 bases). Germline assignment: CDR1 GTSNPN and CDR2 SVGIG (reference sequence). This CDR3 region has 18 residues. V dropped 4 bases and J dropped 4 bases, with 25 bases sitting between them. CDR3 residues: CAWTSPPLAEGFTGELFF. The CDR3 region has the DNA TGTGCCTGGACTTCTCCCCCCCTAGCCGAGGGATTCACCGGGGAGCTGTTTTTT.

This chain connects TRBV5-4 to TRBJ2-7; D gene ambiguous. In germline, CDR1 is SGHNT, CDR2 YYREEE (reference sequence). CDR3 length: 18 amino acids. V was clipped by 0 bases and J by 4 bases, with 23 bases between them. The CDR3 DNA sequence: TGTGCCAGCAGCTTGGCCGGGTACTCCTCTGCGCATTTTTACGAGCAGTACTTC. It encodes CASSLAGYSSAHFYEQYF.

The chain has TRBV6-6 and TRBJ1-5; weak D call: TRBD1 (5 bases). V was clipped by 8 bases and J by 5 bases, with 16 bases between them. The CDR3 extends over 14 amino acids. Germline V lookup: CDR1 MNHNY, CDR2 SVGAGI (reference sequence). The CDR3 region is CASGGGTLDQPQHF. CDR3 nucleotides: TGTGCCAGCGGGGGGGGAACCCTGGATCAGCCCCAGCATTTT.

V usage is TRBV18 and J usage is TRBJ1-1; 7 nucleotides agree with TRBD1. The length of the CDR3 is 16 residues. The trim removed 0 bases at V and 2 bases at J, leaving 6 bases unmatched. Germline V gene lookup returns CDR1 KGHSH and CDR2 LQKENI. The CDR3 region has the DNA TGTGCCAGCTCACCACCCGATCACAGGGGCAACACTGAAGCTTTCTTT. This translates into CASSPPDHRGNTEAFF.

The rearrangement links TRBV6-1 to TRBJ1-5; 9 bases line up with TRBD1. CDR1 MNHNS and CDR2 SASEGT come from the germline V gene. The CDR3 runs to 19 residues. J was trimmed by 2 bases and V by 4 bases; bases with no gene match: 15. The CDR3 nucleotides are TGTGCCAGCAGTGCCGGGACAGGGTGGTTCGATTATGGCAATCAGCCCCAGCATTTT. It codes for CASSAGTGWFDYGNQPQHF.

This chain links TRBV3-1 (or the pseudogene TRBV3-2) with TRBJ2-1; D possibly corresponds to TRBD2 (5 bases). This CDR3 is built from 12 residues. Trimming took 6 bases from V and 10 from J, leaving 13 bases between them. Per the germline V gene, CDR1 is LGHDT and CDR2 is YNNKEL (reference sequence). The CDR3 DNA reads TGTGCCAGCAGGCAACGGGAAGGGGAGCAGTTCTTC. Protein product: CASRQREGEQFF.

V gene TRBV5-8 combines with J gene TRBJ1-1; D uncertain. Trimming cost V 1 base and J 6 bases, with 19 bases left between them. This CDR3 has 16 residues. Germline V gene sequence: CDR1 SGHTS, CDR2 YDEGEE. The DNA of the CDR3 is TGTGCCAGCAGCTTGTCGAGTTCCAGGTTTATCGCTGAAGCTTTCTTT. Protein product: CASSLSSSRFIAEAFF.